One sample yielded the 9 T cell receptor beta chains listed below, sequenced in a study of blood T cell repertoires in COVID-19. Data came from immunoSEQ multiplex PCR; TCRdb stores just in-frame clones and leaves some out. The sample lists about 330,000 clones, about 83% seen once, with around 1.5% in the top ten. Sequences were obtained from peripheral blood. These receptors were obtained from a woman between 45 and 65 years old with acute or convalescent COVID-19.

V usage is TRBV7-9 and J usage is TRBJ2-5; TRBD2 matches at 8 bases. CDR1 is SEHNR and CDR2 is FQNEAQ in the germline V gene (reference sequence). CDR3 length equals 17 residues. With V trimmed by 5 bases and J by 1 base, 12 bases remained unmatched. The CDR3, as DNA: TGTGCCAGCAGCCCCCGGGAGGGCCGAGGATCCCAAGAGACCCAGTACTTC. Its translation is CASSPREGRGSQETQYF.

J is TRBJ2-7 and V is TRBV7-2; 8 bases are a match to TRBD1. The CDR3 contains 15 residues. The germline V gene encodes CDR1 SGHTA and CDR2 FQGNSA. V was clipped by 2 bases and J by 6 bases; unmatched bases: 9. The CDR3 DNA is TGTGCCAGCAGCTTATTCCAGGGGGCTGGGGGCGAGCAGTACTTC. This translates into CASSLFQGAGGEQYF. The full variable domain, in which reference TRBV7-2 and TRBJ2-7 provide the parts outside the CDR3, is GAGVSQSPSNKVTEKGKDVELRCDPISGHTALYWYRQSLGQGLEFLIYFQGNSAPDKSGLPSDRFSAERTGGSVSTLTIQRTQQEDSAVYLCASSLFQGAGGEQYFGPGTRLTVT.

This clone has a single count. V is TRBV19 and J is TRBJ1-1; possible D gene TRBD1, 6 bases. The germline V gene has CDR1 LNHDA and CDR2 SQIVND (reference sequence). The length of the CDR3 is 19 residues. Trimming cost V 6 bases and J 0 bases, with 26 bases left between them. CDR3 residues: CASRKILTGRELMNTEAFF. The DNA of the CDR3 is TGTGCCAGTAGGAAAATACTAACAGGGAGAGAACTCATGAACACTGAAGCTTTCTTT.

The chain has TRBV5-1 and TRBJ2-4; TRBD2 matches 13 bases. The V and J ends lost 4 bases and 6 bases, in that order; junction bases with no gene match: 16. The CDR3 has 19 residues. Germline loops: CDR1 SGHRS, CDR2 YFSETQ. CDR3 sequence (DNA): TGCGCCAGCAGCGGGCCTCCGGGACTAGCGGGATCTTCTGGAAACATTCAGTACTTC. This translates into CASSGPPGLAGSSGNIQYF.

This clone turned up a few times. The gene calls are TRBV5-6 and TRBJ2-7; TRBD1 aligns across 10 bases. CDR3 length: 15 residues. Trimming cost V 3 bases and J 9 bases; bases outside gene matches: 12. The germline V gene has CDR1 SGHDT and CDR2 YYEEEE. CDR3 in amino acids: CASSSLTGGGSVQYF. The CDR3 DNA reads TGTGCCAGCAGCTCACTGACAGGGGGCGGGAGTGTGCAGTACTTC.

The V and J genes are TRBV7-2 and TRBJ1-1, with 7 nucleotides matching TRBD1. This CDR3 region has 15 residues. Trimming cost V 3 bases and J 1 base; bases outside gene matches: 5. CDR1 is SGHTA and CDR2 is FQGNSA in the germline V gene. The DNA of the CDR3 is TGTGCCAGCAGCTTGTATACAGGGGCGAACACTGAAGCTTTCTTT. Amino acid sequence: CASSLYTGANTEAFF.

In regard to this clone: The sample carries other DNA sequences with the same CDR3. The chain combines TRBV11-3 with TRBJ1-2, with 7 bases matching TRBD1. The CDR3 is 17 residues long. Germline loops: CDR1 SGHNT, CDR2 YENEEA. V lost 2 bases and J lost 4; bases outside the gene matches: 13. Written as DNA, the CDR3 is TGTGCCAGCAGCTTACTTCACGGAGGACAGGAGATCTATGGCTACACCTTC. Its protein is CASSLLHGGQEIYGYTF.

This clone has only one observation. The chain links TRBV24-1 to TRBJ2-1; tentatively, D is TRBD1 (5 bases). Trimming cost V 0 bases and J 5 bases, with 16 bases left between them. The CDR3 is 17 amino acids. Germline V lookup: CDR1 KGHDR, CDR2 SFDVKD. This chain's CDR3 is CATSDLQRGGLNNEQFF. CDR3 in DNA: TGTGCCACCAGTGATTTGCAAAGGGGCGGTCTTAACAATGAGCAGTTCTTC.

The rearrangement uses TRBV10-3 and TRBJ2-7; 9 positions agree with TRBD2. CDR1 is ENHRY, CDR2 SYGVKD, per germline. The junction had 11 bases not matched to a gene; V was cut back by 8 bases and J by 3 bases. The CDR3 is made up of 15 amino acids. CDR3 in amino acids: CAISRTSDKVYEQYF. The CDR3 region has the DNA TGTGCCATCTCCCGGACTAGCGATAAAGTCTACGAGCAGTACTTC.